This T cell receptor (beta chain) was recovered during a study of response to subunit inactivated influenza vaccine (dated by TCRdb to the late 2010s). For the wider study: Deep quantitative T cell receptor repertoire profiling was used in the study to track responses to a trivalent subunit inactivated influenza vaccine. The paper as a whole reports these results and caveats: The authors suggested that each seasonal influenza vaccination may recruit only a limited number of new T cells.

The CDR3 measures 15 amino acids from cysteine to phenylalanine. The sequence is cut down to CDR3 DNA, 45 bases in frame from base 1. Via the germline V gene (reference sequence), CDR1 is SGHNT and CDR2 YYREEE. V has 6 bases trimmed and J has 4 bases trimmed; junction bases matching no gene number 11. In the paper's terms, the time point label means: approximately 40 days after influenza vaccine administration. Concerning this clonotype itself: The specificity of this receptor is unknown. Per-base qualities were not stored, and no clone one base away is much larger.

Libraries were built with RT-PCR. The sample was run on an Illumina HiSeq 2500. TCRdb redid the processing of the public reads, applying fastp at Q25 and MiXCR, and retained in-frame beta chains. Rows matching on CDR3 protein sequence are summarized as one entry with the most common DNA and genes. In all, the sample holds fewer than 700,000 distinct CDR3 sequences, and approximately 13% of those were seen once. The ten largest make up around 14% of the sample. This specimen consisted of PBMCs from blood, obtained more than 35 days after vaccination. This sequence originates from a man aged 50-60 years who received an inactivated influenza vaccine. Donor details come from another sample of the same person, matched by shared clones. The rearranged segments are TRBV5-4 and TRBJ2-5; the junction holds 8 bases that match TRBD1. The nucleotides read TGTGCCAGCACCCTGGACAGGGCCGGTAGAGAGACCCAGTACTTC. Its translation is CASTLDRAGRETQYF.